A selection of T cell receptor beta chains follows, all from one sample in a study of T cell changes during pregnancy in multiple sclerosis. The protocol was immunoSEQ multiplex PCR, while the TCRdb copy is restricted to in-frame clones and leaves out a portion. Seen here are fewer than 70,000 clones, 90% to 95% observed once, and the top ten hold approximately 3.5%. The starting material was CD8+ T cells from peripheral blood mononuclear cells, obtained in the third trimester of pregnancy. Receptor source: a female donor with multiple sclerosis, enrolled in a pregnancy study. Each CDR3 is given with its conserved first and last residue. D genes are given only for firm matches. Size is omitted from some rows. Given values are once, few, many or a class for expanded clones.

J: TRBJ1-1
D: -
V: TRBV21-1
size: -
CDR3: CANKRGRTEAFF
DNA: TGTGCCAACAAAAGGGGGCGGACTGAAGCTTTCTTT

J: TRBJ2-3
D: TRBD2
V: TRBV11-2
size: -
CDR3: CASSLIRAGEVTDTQYF
DNA: TGTGCCAGCAGCTTAATCAGAGCGGGAGAGGTCACAGATACGCAGTATTTT

J: TRBJ2-2
D: TRBD2
V: TRBV19
size: -
CDR3: CASSRDPTREGPGELFF
DNA: TGTGCCAGTAGCCGCGACCCCACGAGGGAGGGGCCCGGGGAGCTGTTTTTT

J: TRBJ2-1
D: TRBD2
V: TRBV28
size: -
CDR3: CASSLSGSAYNEQFF
DNA: TGTGCCAGCAGTTTGAGCGGGAGCGCCTACAATGAGCAGTTCTTC

J: TRBJ1-1
D: TRBD1
V: TRBV27
size: few
CDR3: CASSPQGVGTEAFF
DNA: TGTGCCAGCAGTCCCCAGGGGGTAGGGACTGAAGCTTTCTTT

J: TRBJ2-3
D: TRBD2
V: TRBV12-5
size: -
CDR3: CASGGGLAGTDTQYF
DNA: TGTGCTAGTGGTGGGGGACTAGCGGGGACAGATACGCAGTATTTT

J: TRBJ2-5
D: TRBD2
V: TRBV27
size: -
CDR3: CASSLLAGDVGETQYF
DNA: TGTGCCAGCAGTTTACTAGCGGGAGATGTTGGGGAGACCCAGTACTTC

J: TRBJ1-1
D: -
V: TRBV6-4
size: -
CDR3: CASSKNGGEAAEAFF
DNA: TGTGCCAGCAGCAAAAATGGGGGGGAGGCCGCTGAAGCTTTCTTT

J: TRBJ2-7
D: TRBD2
V: TRBV7-6
size: -
CDR3: CASSLAGTSSEQYF
DNA: TGTGCCAGCAGCTTAGCCGGGACTAGCAGCGAGCAGTACTTC

J: TRBJ2-7
D: -
V: TRBV5-6
size: -
CDR3: CASSLAAPLPNEQYF
DNA: TGTGCCAGCAGCTTGGCCGCACCGCTGCCTAACGAGCAGTACTTC

J: TRBJ2-7
D: -
V: TRBV28
size: -
CDR3: CASSLRLSRYEQYF
DNA: TGTGCCAGCAGTTTGAGACTTAGCCGCTACGAGCAGTACTTC

J: TRBJ2-7
D: TRBD1
V: TRBV10-2
size: once
CDR3: CASLQGSHEQYF
DNA: TGCGCCAGCCTACAGGGGTCCCACGAGCAGTACTTC

J: TRBJ1-1
D: -
V: TRBV19
size: -
CDR3: CASSIDRGARGTEAFF
DNA: TGTGCCAGTAGTATAGATCGGGGGGCGCGGGGCACTGAAGCTTTCTTT

J: TRBJ2-5
D: -
V: TRBV7-6
size: -
CDR3: CASLDIMQETQYF
DNA: TGTGCCAGCCTCGACATAATGCAAGAGACCCAGTACTTC

J: TRBJ1-2
D: -
V: TRBV30
size: many
CDR3: CAWSVLAGRGYTF
DNA: TGTGCCTGGAGTGTACTGGCAGGTCGCGGCTACACCTTC

J: TRBJ2-1
D: -
V: TRBV27
size: -
CDR3: CASSISGTYNEQFF
DNA: TGTGCCAGCAGTATTAGCGGCACCTACAATGAGCAGTTCTTC

J: TRBJ1-3
D: -
V: TRBV21-1
size: -
CDR3: CARRERTASGNTIYF
DNA: TGTGCCAGAAGGGAGAGGACTGCTTCTGGAAACACCATATATTTT

J: TRBJ2-1
D: -
V: TRBV27
size: -
CDR3: CASSQSRPGYEQFF
DNA: TGTGCCAGCAGTCAGAGTCGGCCGGGGTATGAGCAGTTCTTC

J: TRBJ1-1
D: TRBD1
V: TRBV29-1
size: few
CDR3: CSDRVAFF
DNA: TGCAGTGACAGGGTAGCTTTCTTT

J: TRBJ2-7
D: TRBD2
V: TRBV2
size: -
CDR3: CASRVQPGLAASEQYF
DNA: TGTGCCAGCAGGGTACAACCGGGACTAGCGGCGAGCGAGCAGTACTTC

J: TRBJ2-1
D: -
V: TRBV29-1
size: -
CDR3: CSAEAAVAYNEQFF
DNA: TGCAGCGCCGAGGCGGCCGTAGCCTACAATGAGCAGTTCTTC

J: TRBJ2-2
D: TRBD2
V: TRBV11-2
size: -
CDR3: CASSASGRAPVTGELFF
DNA: TGTGCCAGCAGCGCTAGCGGGAGGGCCCCGGTAACCGGGGAGCTGTTTTTT

J: TRBJ2-1
D: TRBD1
V: TRBV29-1
size: -
CDR3: CSVVWQGARNEQFF
DNA: TGCAGCGTTGTATGGCAGGGGGCGCGGAATGAGCAGTTCTTC

J: TRBJ2-3
D: -
V: TRBV21-1
size: -
CDR3: CASRRVLVTRSVDTQYF
DNA: TGTGCCAGCAGAAGGGTATTGGTGACTAGAAGTGTGGATACGCAGTATTTT

J: TRBJ2-3
D: TRBD2
V: TRBV5-6
size: -
CDR3: CASRRTSWWIDTQYF
DNA: TGTGCCAGCAGAAGGACTAGCTGGTGGATAGATACGCAGTATTTT

J: TRBJ2-1
D: -
V: TRBV11-2
size: -
CDR3: CASSLSDESYNEQFF
DNA: TGTGCCAGCAGCTTAAGCGATGAGTCCTACAATGAGCAGTTCTTC

J: TRBJ1-2
D: TRBD1
V: TRBV30
size: -
CDR3: CTTGPPNYGYTF
DNA: TGTACGACAGGGCCCCCAAACTATGGCTACACCTTC

J: TRBJ2-7
D: TRBD1
V: TRBV9
size: once
CDR3: CASSGGTANYEQYF
DNA: TGTGCCAGCAGCGGTGGGACAGCCAACTACGAGCAGTACTTC

J: TRBJ2-4
D: TRBD1
V: TRBV5-4
size: -
CDR3: CASSRTGLDIQYF
DNA: TGTGCCAGCAGCCGGACAGGGTTGGACATTCAGTACTTC

J: TRBJ2-3
D: TRBD2
V: TRBV9
size: -
CDR3: CASSWTSTSGSSTDTQYF
DNA: TGTGCCAGCAGCTGGACCTCAACTAGCGGATCGAGCACAGATACGCAGTATTTT

J: TRBJ1-2
D: -
V: TRBV19
size: -
CDR3: CASSIWWLGGYTF
DNA: TGTGCCAGTAGTATATGGTGGCTAGGTGGCTACACCTTC

J: TRBJ2-4
D: TRBD1
V: TRBV29-1
size: -
CDR3: CSVGSGTGGSKSIQYF
DNA: TGCAGCGTTGGCTCTGGGACAGGGGGGTCCAAAAGCATTCAGTACTTC

J: TRBJ2-7
D: -
V: TRBV19
size: -
CDR3: CASSSWTSSYEQYF
DNA: TGTGCCAGTAGTTCATGGACAAGTTCCTACGAGCAGTACTTC

J: TRBJ2-1
D: TRBD2
V: TRBV5-1
size: -
CDR3: CASSLGGGSYNEQFF
DNA: TGCGCCAGCAGCTTGGGGGGGGGCTCCTACAATGAGCAGTTCTTC

J: TRBJ2-1
D: -
V: TRBV7-9
size: -
CDR3: CASSLGGSHNEQFF
DNA: TGTGCCAGCAGCTTAGGAGGGAGCCACAATGAGCAGTTCTTC

J: TRBJ2-7
D: -
V: TRBV2
size: -
CDR3: CASSESRGEQYF
DNA: TGTGCCAGCAGTGAAAGTAGGGGCGAGCAGTACTTC

J: TRBJ2-4
D: -
V: TRBV19
size: -
CDR3: CASSNGWIQYF
DNA: TGTGCCAGTAGTAACGGGTGGATTCAGTACTTC

J: TRBJ2-7
D: TRBD2
V: TRBV11-2
size: -
CDR3: CASSLSLAGSYEQYF
DNA: TGTGCCAGCAGCTTAAGTCTAGCGGGGTCCTACGAGCAGTACTTC

J: TRBJ2-3
D: TRBD2
V: TRBV28
size: -
CDR3: CASSPSMVAGEADTQYF
DNA: TGTGCCAGCAGTCCCTCAATGGTAGCGGGAGAGGCAGATACGCAGTATTTT

J: TRBJ2-7
D: TRBD2
V: TRBV7-9
size: -
CDR3: CASSSERETSYEQYF
DNA: TGTGCCAGCAGCTCTGAGCGGGAAACCTCCTACGAGCAGTACTTC

J: TRBJ1-2
D: -
V: TRBV28
size: -
CDR3: CASRPPGSANYGYTF
DNA: TGTGCCAGCAGGCCCCCGGGTTCAGCTAACTATGGCTACACCTTC

J: TRBJ2-7
D: -
V: TRBV6-1
size: -
CDR3: CASSETYPYEQYF
DNA: TGTGCCAGCAGCGAGACATACCCCTACGAGCAGTACTTC

J: TRBJ1-1
D: -
V: TRBV5-1
size: -
CDR3: CASSFGHLNTEAFF
DNA: TGCGCCAGCAGCTTTGGACACCTGAACACTGAAGCTTTCTTT

J: TRBJ2-5
D: TRBD2
V: TRBV11-2
size: -
CDR3: CASSEGLAGETQYF
DNA: TGTGCCAGCAGCGAAGGACTAGCGGGAGAGACCCAGTACTTC

J: TRBJ1-5
D: -
V: TRBV27
size: -
CDR3: CASSFGADNQPQHF
DNA: TGTGCCAGCAGTTTTGGGGCAGACAATCAGCCCCAGCATTTT

J: TRBJ1-5
D: TRBD1
V: TRBV10-1
size: once
CDR3: CASSEGTDYNQPQHF
DNA: TGCGCCAGCAGTGAAGGGACAGACTACAATCAGCCCCAGCATTTT

J: TRBJ2-2
D: TRBD2
V: TRBV28
size: large
CDR3: CASSKTSASGELFF
DNA: TGTGCCAGCAGCAAGACTAGCGCGAGCGGGGAGCTGTTTTTT

J: TRBJ2-1
D: TRBD2
V: TRBV7-3
size: -
CDR3: CASSLRLAPPYNEQFF
DNA: TGTGCCAGCAGCTTAAGACTAGCGCCCCCGTACAATGAGCAGTTCTTC

J: TRBJ2-7
D: TRBD2
V: TRBV6-5
size: once
CDR3: CASRLGLAGVGEQYF
DNA: TGTGCCAGCAGACTGGGACTAGCGGGAGTTGGAGAGCAGTACTTC

J: TRBJ1-1
D: -
V: TRBV20-1
size: -
CDR3: CSAYSSGGAFF
DNA: TGCAGTGCTTATTCCTCAGGAGGAGCTTTCTTT